This record covers a single TCR beta chain. The antigen is undetermined. This record belongs to a study of T cell responses to AZD1222 COVID-19 vaccine. Study-wide context: Pooled in the analysis were second doses at about 4 or about 12 weeks.

Overall study results and limits: Vaccine-related CD4 TCRs covered spike, predominating at 160-218 and 743-854. In all cases, repertoires were sampled only after the peak T cell response. White British ancestry dominated among donors, who included more females, and clonal diversity was possibly underestimated.

Germline CDR1 reads MNHEY; CDR2 reads SVGAGI. CDR3 length: 15 residues. Deletions cut 5 bases from V and 0 bases from J, with 11 bases between. The data were produced by immunoSEQ multiplex PCR, yet TCRdb's version contains in-frame clones alone and is incomplete. The sample lists 150,000 to 200,000 clones, 85% to 95% occurring once. This receptor was identified in an adult in good health. The specimen comprised peripheral blood, sampled on day 0 of AZD1222 vaccination. The chain links TRBV6-5 to TRBJ2-1; possible D gene TRBD2, 5 bases. The CDR3 nucleotides read TGTGCCAGCAGTCGTGACTACCCCTCCTACAATGAGCAGTTCTTC. It specifies CASSRDYPSYNEQFF.